The next 18 T cell receptor beta chains were all read from a single sample in a study of blood T cell repertoires in COVID-19 (dated by TCRdb to about 2020). The receptor library was made with the immunoSEQ multiplex PCR assay. TCRdb took over this immuneACCESS table, retaining in-frame rearrangements with V and J assigned. Such tables are incomplete; in checked studies, under half of the missing clones stem from an unresolved V gene, and the remainder is unexplained. The table for this sample lists approximately 150,000 clones; approximately 80% of them were counted only once. Together, the top ten hold under 5.5% of the sample. Input material: peripheral blood. These receptors originate from a human donor in a cohort sampled during active COVID-19.

V usage is TRBV6-2 or TRBV6-3 and J usage is TRBJ1-2; D is perhaps TRBD1 (5 bases). CDR3 length: 14 amino acids. V was shortened by 2 bases and J by 8 bases, with 15 bases between the two germline ends. Germline V gene lookup returns CDR1 MNHEY and CDR2 SVGEGT. CDR3: CASSYLPGRGGYTF. CDR3 nucleotide sequence: TGTGCCAGCAGTTACCTCCCGGGTAGGGGCGGCTACACCTTC.

The chain is built from TRBV3-1 (or the pseudogene TRBV3-2) and TRBJ2-1; TRBD2 matches 9 bases. J gave up 4 bases and V 0 bases, and 7 bases lay outside the gene matches. CDR1 is LGHDT, CDR2 YNNKEL, per germline (reference sequence). CDR3 size: 17 residues. CDR3 DNA: TGTGCCAGCAGCCAAGATCTGGCTAGCGGGAATTACAATGAGCAGTTCTTC. Protein sequence: CASSQDLASGNYNEQFF.

The V call is TRBV19, the J call TRBJ1-5, with D perhaps matching TRBD1 (6 bases). The CDR3 extends over 13 amino acids. Trimming stripped 9 bases from V and 5 bases from J, with 14 bases between. The germline CDR1 and CDR2 sequences are LNHDA and SQIVND (reference sequence). The CDR3 nucleotides read TGTGCCAGCTCTAGACAGGTAGATCAGCCCCAGCATTTT. It codes for CASSRQVDQPQHF. Full variable domain (remainder filled in from reference TRBV19 and TRBJ1-5): DGGITQSPKYLFRKEGQNVTLSCEQNLNHDAMYWYRQDPGQGLRLIYYSQIVNDFQKGDIAEGYSVSREKKESFPLTVTSAQKNPTAFYLCASSRQVDQPQHFGDGTRLSIL.

The chain couples TRBV24-1 to TRBJ2-3, with 9 nucleotides matching TRBD1. J gave up 4 bases and V 5 bases, and 6 bases lay outside the gene matches. The CDR3 has 15 residues. Germline V gives CDR1 KGHDR, CDR2 SFDVKD. CDR3 loop: CATSGGQGGADTQYF. CDR3 DNA sequence: TGTGCCACCAGTGGGGGACAGGGTGGGGCAGATACGCAGTATTTT.

The chain recombines TRBV12-3 or TRBV12-4 with TRBJ2-7, with a possible D match to TRBD1 (6 bases). The length of the CDR3 is 13 residues. Trimming pared 6 bases from V and 3 bases from J, leaving 12 bases between. DNA of the CDR3: TGTGCCAGCAGATTACAGGGCCTCTACGAGCAGTACGTC. Protein: CASRLQGLYEQYV.

The CDR3 is CASSQTGDYGYTF. In nucleotides, the CDR3 is TGTGCCAGCAGCCAGACGGGGGACTATGGCTACACCTTC. V gene TRBV3-1 (or the pseudogene TRBV3-2) combines with J gene TRBJ1-2; tentatively, D is TRBD1 (5 bases). V gave up 3 bases and J gave up 3 bases, with 8 bases separating them. Germline loops: CDR1 LGHDT, CDR2 YNNKEL (reference sequence). The CDR3 consists of 13 residues.

The chain is built from TRBV5-8 and TRBJ1-4; a weak D match, TRBD1 (5 bases). Trimming stripped 7 bases from V and 6 bases from J, with 13 bases between. Germline loops: CDR1 SGHTS, CDR2 YDEGEE. The CDR3 is 13 amino acids. CDR3 residues: CASRGRGDEKLFF. The CDR3 DNA reads TGTGCCAGCCGGGGGAGAGGGGATGAAAAACTGTTTTTT.

This sequence joins TRBV5-1 and TRBJ2-1, with 13 nucleotides matching TRBD2. From germline, CDR1 is SGHRS and CDR2 YFSETQ. V lost 3 bases, J lost 7 bases, and 4 bases stayed unmatched. This CDR3 region has 15 residues. The CDR3 DNA reads TGCGCCAGCAGCTGGACTAGCGGGAGCGAGAATGAGCAGTTCTTC. Its translation: CASSWTSGSENEQFF.

The chain has TRBV6-6 and TRBJ1-5; D ambiguous. Per the germline V gene, CDR1 is MNHNY and CDR2 is SVGAGI (reference sequence). There are 14 residues in the CDR3. The germline V and J ends were trimmed by 2 bases and 2 bases, with 7 bases remaining between them. The CDR3 region is CASSYAPGNQPQHF. The CDR3 coding sequence is TGTGCCAGCAGTTACGCCCCGGGCAATCAGCCCCAGCATTTT.

This chain connects TRBV21-1 to TRBJ2-2; TRBD2, the D gene given by the table, was not confirmed from the DNA. TRBV21-1 is described as a pseudogene. The CDR3 runs to 19 residues. Here the CDR3 DNA reads TGTGCCAGCAGCAAAGCCGGGCCAGCGGGAGGGCATAACACCGGGGAGCTGTTTTTT. As protein: CASSKAGPAGGHNTGELFF.

V gene TRBV5-1 combines with J gene TRBJ2-5; maybe TRBD2 (5 bases). Deletions cut 0 bases from V and 5 bases from J, with 14 bases between. The CDR3 covers 15 residues. Germline V gives CDR1 SGHRS, CDR2 YFSETQ. The CDR3 DNA reads TGCGCCAGCAGCTTGGAGTCCCAACCGGGGGAGACCCAGTACTTC. Amino acids: CASSLESQPGETQYF.

The V and J genes are TRBV30 and TRBJ1-1, with D hard to call. Trimming pared 3 bases from V and 8 bases from J, leaving 10 bases between. The CDR3 covers 11 residues. CDR1 and CDR2 from the germline V gene are GTSNPN and SVGIG (reference sequence). The CDR3 spells CAWSWAGEAFF. DNA for the CDR3: TGTGCCTGGAGCTGGGCAGGCGAAGCTTTCTTT.

The chain links TRBV5-1 to TRBJ2-7, with 7 bases fitting TRBD1. This CDR3 contains 13 residues. Germline CDR1 SGHRS, CDR2 YFSETQ. V lost 3 bases, J lost 2 bases, and 2 bases stayed unmatched. DNA for the CDR3: TGCGCCAGCAGCTACGGACAGGCCTACGAGCAGTACTTC. Translated, it gives CASSYGQAYEQYF. Using reference TRBV5-1 and TRBJ2-7 for the parts outside the CDR3, the full variable domain is KAGVTQTPRYLIKTRGQQVTLSCSPISGHRSVSWYQQTPGQGLQFLFEYFSETQRNKGNFPGRFSGRQFSNSRSEMNVSTLELGDSALYLCASSYGQAYEQYFGPGTRLTVT.

V usage is TRBV10-3 and J usage is TRBJ1-2; 7 nucleotides align to TRBD1. The CDR3 contains 14 residues. The ends lost 2 bases at V and 6 bases at J; junction bases unmatched: 6. Germline CDR1 reads ENHRY; CDR2 reads SYGVKD. The chain's CDR3 is CAISEDTGAHGYTF. The CDR3 DNA reads TGTGCCATCAGTGAGGACACAGGGGCCCATGGCTACACCTTC.

The chain carries TRBV5-6 and TRBJ2-3; no clear D. Germline V gene lookup returns CDR1 SGHDT and CDR2 YYEEEE. This CDR3 comprises 14 residues. V shed 0 bases and J shed 1 base, with 6 bases lying between them. The CDR3 region is CASSLAEGTDTQYF. The CDR3 bases are TGTGCCAGCAGCTTGGCCGAGGGCACAGATACGCAGTATTTT.

The CDR3 region is CASSGGQPDTQYF. The CDR3 DNA follows: TGTGCCAGCAGCGGCGGCCAGCCAGATACGCAGTATTTT. The chain is built from TRBV12-3 or TRBV12-4 and TRBJ2-3; D is unclear. The length of the CDR3 is 13 residues. Deletions cut 6 bases from V and 4 bases from J, with 11 bases between.

The rearrangement links TRBV9 to TRBJ2-1, with 7 bases lining up with TRBD2. V lost 0 bases to trimming and J lost 1 base; unmatched junction nucleotides: 4. Germline CDR1 reads SGDLS; CDR2 reads YYNGEE. This CDR3 is built from 16 residues. In DNA form, the CDR3 reads TGTGCCAGCAGCGTAGACCCAGCGGGGTCCTACAATGAGCAGTTCTTC. Translated: CASSVDPAGSYNEQFF.

The table lists this clone with a count of one. This chain uses TRBV6-2 or TRBV6-3 with TRBJ2-7, with 8 positions matching TRBD2. Germline V gene sequence: CDR1 MNHEY, CDR2 SVGEGT. The CDR3 is made up of 13 amino acids. The V segment lost 5 bases and the J segment 6 bases; nucleotides outside the gene matches: 6. The CDR3 region has the DNA TGTGCCAGCAGTCCCGGACTAGCTCTCGAGCAGTACGTC. Encoded protein: CASSPGLALEQYV.